These 24 T cell receptor beta chains were all obtained from the same sample, sequenced in a study of brain T cells in children with intractable seizures. TCRdb's copy holds only in-frame clones and misses some; the assay was immunoSEQ multiplex PCR. This repertoire shows about 350,000 clones, over 90% found once; its top ten account for 5.7%. Time point indicated: blood from clinic visit 5 months post-surgery; TSC patient then seizure free. The material sequenced was peripheral blood, taken less than 6 months after surgery. The receptors derive from a boy less than two years old with tuberous sclerosis and intractable seizures.

V and J are TRBV20-1 and TRBJ1-6; D gene unclear. The CDR3 loop spans 10 amino acids. The ends were cut back, 5 bases at V and 10 bases at J, with 6 bases in the middle. CDR1 DFQATT and CDR2 SNEGSKA come from the germline V gene (reference sequence). This CDR3 is CSALDSPLHF. DNA of the CDR3: TGCAGTGCTTTAGACTCACCCCTCCACTTT.

The CDR3 here is CASSFGDNSPLHF. In DNA, the CDR3 is TGTGCCAGCAGCTTTGGGGATAATTCACCCCTCCACTTT. This chain links TRBV7-3 with TRBJ1-6; D is uncertain. Trimming removed 3 bases at V and 5 bases at J, with 5 bases between. The CDR3 is made up of 13 amino acids. Per the germline V gene, CDR1 is SGHTA and CDR2 is FQGTGA.

Worth noting for this clone: A far larger clone is just one base off, so this is likely a read error. This chain connects TRBV9 to TRBJ1-1; tentative D call: TRBD1 (5 bases). Trimming pared 4 bases from V and 3 bases from J, leaving 7 bases between. Germline CDR1 and CDR2: SGDLS and YYNGEE. The CDR3 has 12 residues. CDR3 region: CASSLGDTEAFF. The DNA for the CDR3 is TGTGCCAGCAGCTTAGGGGACACTGAAGCTTTCTTT.

CDR3 DNA sequence: TGCGCCAGCAGGGGACAGGGAATCTACGAGCAGTACTTC. Encoded protein: CASRGQGIYEQYF. This rearrangement joins TRBV5-1 to TRBJ2-7; 9 nucleotides match TRBD1. Unmatched junction bases numbered 3, after V lost 5 bases and J lost 3 bases. CDR1 and CDR2 (germline): SGHRS, YFSETQ. The CDR3 totals 13 residues.

Points on this clone: Its ends do not fully match the called genes, so a read error is possible. CDR3: CASSKGGRSADTQYF. The CDR3 DNA reads as TGTGCTAGCAGCAAGGGCGGGAGGTCGGCAGATACGCAGTATTTT. The gene calls are TRBV7-7 and TRBJ2-3, with 8 bases identical to TRBD2. Germline V gene data show CDR1 as SSHAT and CDR2 as FNYEAQ (reference sequence). This CDR3 is 15 amino acids long. The entire variable domain, with the rest obtained from reference TRBV7-7 and TRBJ2-3, is as follows: GAGVSQSPRYKVTKRGQDVTLRCDPISSHATLYWYQQALGQGPEFLTYFNYEAQPDKSGLPSDRFSAERPEGSISTLTIQRTEQRDSAMYRCASSKGGRSADTQYFGPGTRLTVL.

V is TRBV6-6 and J is TRBJ2-5, with 8 bases lining up with TRBD2. Germline CDR1 reads MNHNY; CDR2 reads SVGAGI (reference sequence). This CDR3 spans 15 amino acids. V gave up 5 bases and J gave up 3 bases; unmatched junction bases: 8. Here the CDR3 reads CASSSVAGGEETQYF. CDR3 nucleotide sequence: TGTGCCAGCAGTAGCGTGGCGGGGGGCGAAGAGACCCAGTACTTC.

The CDR3 here is CASSERWLRSGANVLTF. The CDR3 nucleotides are TGTGCCAGCAGTGAAAGGTGGCTCCGCTCTGGGGCCAACGTCCTGACTTTC. The chain joins TRBV2 to TRBJ2-6; no definite D call. This CDR3 is 17 amino acids long. Trimming pared 2 bases from V and 0 bases from J, leaving 11 bases between. CDR1 is SNHLY and CDR2 is FYNNEI in the germline V gene.

The gene calls are TRBV3-1 (or the pseudogene TRBV3-2) and TRBJ1-2, with no clear D. The CDR3 has 10 residues. V was shortened by 8 bases and J by 6 bases, with 7 bases between the two germline ends. Germline-derived CDR1 and CDR2 are LGHDT and YNNKEL (reference sequence). The CDR3 region has the DNA TGTGCCAGCGGCGGGAATGGCTACACCTTC. This sequence encodes CASGGNGYTF.

This sequence joins TRBV19 and TRBJ1-3, with D possibly being TRBD1 (6 bases). The ends were cut back, 5 bases at V and 0 bases at J, with 11 bases in the middle. Germline-derived CDR1 and CDR2 are LNHDA and SQIVND (reference sequence). The CDR3 runs to 15 residues. CDR3 nucleotides: TGTGCCAGTAGTCCTGGACAGAACTCTGGAAACACCATATATTTT. This codes for CASSPGQNSGNTIYF.

The chain combines TRBV19 with TRBJ1-5; the D is unclear. In germline, CDR1 is LNHDA, CDR2 SQIVND (reference sequence). CDR3 length: 17 amino acids. Trimming cost V 2 bases and J 8 bases, with 22 bases left between them. This CDR3 is CASSIRNFNTEVKPQHF. CDR3 bases: TGTGCCAGTAGTATAAGGAACTTTAACACTGAGGTTAAGCCCCAGCATTTT.

This rearrangement joins TRBV20-1 to TRBJ1-2; D uncertain. CDR1 and CDR2 (germline): DFQATT, SNEGSKA (reference sequence). CDR3 length equals 11 residues. Trimming removed 3 bases from V and 3 bases from J, with 5 bases in between. Here the CDR3 DNA reads TGCAGTGCTAGTGGAGACTATGGCTACACCTTC. This sequence encodes CSASGDYGYTF.

This chain connects TRBV19 to TRBJ2-5, with 14 bases aligning to TRBD2. Per germline, CDR1 LNHDA and CDR2 SQIVND (reference sequence). The CDR3 has 18 residues. Unmatched junction bases numbered 10, after V lost 6 bases and J lost 1 base. DNA for the CDR3: TGTGCCAGTAGCGGACTAGCGGGAGGCTCAGCCGGCCAAGAGACCCAGTACTTC. Its translation is CASSGLAGGSAGQETQYF.

The chain uses TRBV29-1 and TRBJ1-4, with no clear D. The CDR3 loop spans 11 amino acids. The V gene lost 2 bases and the J gene lost 6 bases, with 4 bases spanning the gap. The V gene's germline CDR1 is SQVTM and CDR2 ANQGSEA. The CDR3 DNA is TGCAGCGTTGAAAACGATGAAAAACTGTTTTTT. Residues: CSVENDEKLFF.

The chain joins TRBV24-1 to TRBJ2-3, with 8 nucleotides matching TRBD2. With V trimmed by 6 bases and J by 3 bases, 10 bases remained unmatched. CDR1 is KGHDR and CDR2 is SFDVKD in the germline V gene. The CDR3 runs to 16 residues. Here the CDR3 DNA reads TGTGCCACCAGTCCCACCGGGAGGGCCTCGACAGATACGCAGTATTTT. This sequence encodes CATSPTGRASTDTQYF.

J is TRBJ2-3 and V is TRBV6-6; 8 positions agree with TRBD2. CDR3 length: 11 residues. With V trimmed by 8 bases and J by 5 bases, 0 bases remained unmatched. Germline V gives CDR1 MNHNY, CDR2 SVGAGI (reference sequence). The CDR3 DNA reads as TGTGCCAGCCGGGAGGGAGATACGCAGTATTTT. Encoded protein: CASREGDTQYF.

The rearrangement links TRBV20-1 to TRBJ2-2; no clear D. Germline values: CDR1 DFQATT, CDR2 SNEGSKA (reference sequence). V lost 3 bases, J lost 6 bases, and 5 bases lay in between. This CDR3 contains 11 residues. The CDR3 bases are TGCAGTGCTAGCGCCCCCGGGGAGCTGTTTTTT. Protein product: CSASAPGELFF.

V usage is TRBV29-1 and J usage is TRBJ2-7, with 7 bases lining up with TRBD1. CDR1 is SQVTM, CDR2 ANQGSEA, per germline. This CDR3 contains 14 residues. After removal of 6 bases from V and 1 base from J, the junction contained 9 bases not matched to a gene. The CDR3 DNA follows: TGCAGCGTCGCCACCGGGACAGAGTCCTACGAGCAGTACTTC. This translates into CSVATGTESYEQYF.

This chain links TRBV19 with TRBJ1-4, with D uncertain. Trimming took 3 bases from V and 4 from J, leaving 15 bases between them. Per germline, CDR1 LNHDA and CDR2 SQIVND (reference sequence). This CDR3 is 16 amino acids long. The CDR3 DNA sequence: TGTGCCAGTAGTATTCCCTCGCGGGCGGATAATGAAAAACTGTTTTTT. Amino acids: CASSIPSRADNEKLFF.

The chain couples TRBV19 to TRBJ1-5, with 7 bases matching TRBD1. V dropped 7 bases and J dropped 3; count of bases not matched to a gene: 12. The CDR3 runs to 16 residues. Germline lookup yields CDR1 LNHDA and CDR2 SQIVND (reference sequence). The CDR3 spells CASTPFITGANQPQHF. In DNA form, the CDR3 reads TGTGCCAGTACTCCATTTATCACAGGGGCCAATCAGCCCCAGCATTTT.

The gene calls are TRBV19 and TRBJ1-1, with D uncertain. CDR1 LNHDA and CDR2 SQIVND come from the germline V gene (reference sequence). V was pared by 4 bases and J by 1 base, with 4 bases between. There are 12 residues in the CDR3. CDR3 protein: CASSTQNTEAFF. As DNA, the CDR3 is TGTGCCAGTAGTACACAGAACACTGAAGCTTTCTTT.

This clone is a singleton in its sample. This chain joins TRBV5-1 and TRBJ2-6; the D is unclear. V was cut by 0 bases and J by 1 base, with 11 bases left in between. The germline gives CDR1 SGHRS, CDR2 YFSETQ. CDR3 size: 17 residues. This CDR3 is CASSLDSGQSGANVLTF. Written as DNA, the CDR3 is TGCGCCAGCAGCTTGGACTCAGGCCAATCTGGGGCCAACGTCCTGACTTTC.

This rearrangement joins TRBV7-9 to TRBJ2-1; TRBD2 matches 8 bases. Germline assignment: CDR1 SEHNR and CDR2 FQNEAQ (reference sequence). The CDR3 totals 16 residues. V shed 6 bases, J shed 8 bases, and the junction held 15 bases outside the gene matches. As DNA, the CDR3 is TGTGCCAGCAGTCGGTTGACGGGGGGGCTAAGGGATGAGCAGTTCTTC. The encoded protein is CASSRLTGGLRDEQFF.

This sequence joins TRBV10-3 and TRBJ2-1; TRBD2 aligns across 16 bases. Germline V gene sequence: CDR1 ENHRY, CDR2 SYGVKD. The CDR3 is 19 residues long. V dropped 3 bases and J dropped 8; count of bases not matched to a gene: 13. DNA for the CDR3: TGTGCCATCAGTGAACAGGGACTAGCGGGAGGGATTTTGGTCGATGAGCAGTTCTTC. Translating it yields CAISEQGLAGGILVDEQFF.

The table lists this clone with a count of one. J is TRBJ2-7 and V is TRBV10-3; possibly TRBD1 for D (6 bases). With 2 bases removed from V and 3 bases from J, the gap between germline ends came to 23 bases. The CDR3 sequence is 18 residues long. CDR1 is ENHRY, CDR2 SYGVKD, per germline. This chain's CDR3 is CAISEPYTTGERVYEQYF. The CDR3 coding sequence is TGTGCCATCAGTGAGCCATATACGACAGGAGAGAGAGTCTACGAGCAGTACTTC.